This section outlines one TCR beta chain sequence together with its context. Germline CDR1 is SGHRS and CDR2 is YFSETQ. The CDR3 runs 16 residues. Trimming cost V 1 base and J 4 bases; bases outside gene matches: 4. Attachment of unique molecular identifiers was made to individual cDNA molecules. TCRdb reprocessed the 5' RACE reads with MiXCR, giving one entry per CDR3 protein. The sample consists of tens of thousands of distinct CDR3 sequences, around 14% of them appearing once. These data come from a study of early T cells in non-severe SARS-CoV-2 infection. The clonotype comes from an adult who was a healthcare worker with PCR-confirmed SARS-CoV-2 infection or an uninfected control (not recorded which). V and J are TRBV5-1 and TRBJ1-5; 11 positions match TRBD1. Input material: whole blood. CDR3 sequence reads: CASSLSGTGGNQPQHF. In DNA form, the CDR3 reads TGCGCCAGCAGCTTGAGCGGGACAGGGGGTAATCAGCCCCAGCATTTT.